The T cell receptor beta chain under discussion was sequenced for a study of blood T cell repertoires in COVID-19. Study context: From the United States, Italy and Spain came samples of acute and convalescent COVID-19. PBMCs, B-cell-depleted T cells, or T cells were the source of the cDNA or gDNA that made up the material.

Original data processing: Amplification of reference gene primers was used by the study to estimate nucleated cell counts. Repertoires were generated with immunoSEQ multiplex PCR, while TCRdb's copy carries only in-frame clones and drops some. The V and J calls and clone size come from that table; D and trimming were worked out from the DNA. The profile shows 55,000 to 85,000 clones, over 75% of them singletons. Germline V gene data show CDR1 as SQVTM and CDR2 as ANQGSEA. Trimming at V came to 6 bases and at J to 7 bases, leaving 11 bases not matched to a gene. This CDR3 spans 15 amino acids. The material sequenced was peripheral blood. The sequence came from a woman aged 18-29 years with acute or convalescent COVID-19. The chain is built from TRBV29-1 and TRBJ1-4; TRBD1 agrees at 10 bases. CDR3 in amino acids: CSVSRDRGQGEKLFF. The CDR3, as DNA: TGCAGCGTCTCTAGAGACAGGGGGCAAGGTGAAAAACTGTTTTTT.